These 3 T cell receptor beta chains originate from one sample sequenced in a study of OX40 agonist ivuxolimab in advanced cancers. Only in-frame clones appear in the TCRdb table, and some are missing; sequencing was by immunoSEQ multiplex PCR. The sample shows around 60,000 clones, 75% to 85% of them seen only once. Sample: CD4+ or CD8+ T cells sorted from blood, taken in a trial of the OX40 agonist ivuxolimab. The receptors come from an adult with an advanced solid tumor such as melanoma, head and neck, liver or kidney cancer.

J is TRBJ1-2 and V is TRBV13; tentatively, D is TRBD1 (6 bases). The CDR3 contains 17 residues. Germline assignment: CDR1 PRHDT and CDR2 FYEKMQ (reference sequence). V lost 4 bases, J lost 0 bases, and 18 bases lay in between. In DNA, the CDR3 is TGTGCCAGCAGCTCCAGGAACTTTGACAGGTCTAACTATGGCTACACCTTC. It specifies CASSSRNFDRSNYGYTF.

This clone appeared a few times. The rearrangement links TRBV28 to TRBJ2-7, with D tentatively TRBD1 (5 bases). This CDR3 has 16 amino acids. Trimming removed 3 bases from V and 4 bases from J, with 19 bases in between. The germline V gene encodes CDR1 MDHEN and CDR2 SYDVKM. CDR3 nucleotide sequence: TGTGCCAGCAGTTTCCCCCAGGCAGGGAAGAGGTACGAGCAGTACTTC. This gives the protein CASSFPQAGKRYEQYF.

J is TRBJ1-2 and V is TRBV6-1; no clear D gene. The V gene lost 5 bases and the J gene lost 4 bases, with 5 bases spanning the gap. This CDR3 has 11 residues. Germline V gene lookup returns CDR1 MNHNS and CDR2 SASEGT. CDR3 nucleotide sequence: TGTGCCAGCAGTACGGGCTATGGCTACACCTTC. It codes for CASSTGYGYTF.